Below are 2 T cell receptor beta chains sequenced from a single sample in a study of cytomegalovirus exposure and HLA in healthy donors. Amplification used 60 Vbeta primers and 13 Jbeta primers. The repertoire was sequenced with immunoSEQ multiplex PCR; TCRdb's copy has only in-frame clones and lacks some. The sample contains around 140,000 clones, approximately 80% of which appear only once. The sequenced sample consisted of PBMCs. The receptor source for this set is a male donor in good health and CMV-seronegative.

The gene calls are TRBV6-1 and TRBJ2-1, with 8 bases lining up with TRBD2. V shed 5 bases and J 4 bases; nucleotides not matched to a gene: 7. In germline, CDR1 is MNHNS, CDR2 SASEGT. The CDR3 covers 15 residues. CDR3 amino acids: CASSPGLASYNEQFF. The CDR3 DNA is TGTGCCAGCAGTCCTGGACTAGCTTCATACAATGAGCAGTTCTTC.

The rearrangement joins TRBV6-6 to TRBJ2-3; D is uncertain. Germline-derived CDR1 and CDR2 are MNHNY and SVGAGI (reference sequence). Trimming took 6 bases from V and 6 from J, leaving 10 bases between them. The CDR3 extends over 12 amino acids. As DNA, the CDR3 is TGTGCCAGCAGATCGCTATCCGATACGCAGTATTTT. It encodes CASRSLSDTQYF.